Below are 7 T cell receptor beta chains sequenced from a single sample in a study of cytomegalovirus exposure and HLA in healthy donors. 60 Vbeta and 13 Jbeta primers were used in PCR. Data came from immunoSEQ multiplex PCR; TCRdb stores just in-frame clones and leaves some out. The sample holds approximately 100,000 clones, 75% to 85% seen once. Sequenced: PBMCs. These receptor sequences come from a female donor in good health and CMV-seropositive.

V is TRBV18 and J is TRBJ1-1; TRBD1 agrees at 9 bases. Unmatched junction bases numbered 6, after V lost 4 bases and J lost 6 bases. This CDR3 is built from 14 residues. The germline CDR1 and CDR2 sequences are KGHSH and LQKENI. The CDR3 spells CASSQQGQGAEAFF. The CDR3 DNA reads TGTGCCAGCTCACAACAGGGACAGGGAGCTGAAGCTTTCTTT.

The J gene is TRBJ1-6, the V gene TRBV11-3; 11 nucleotides match TRBD1. CDR1 and CDR2 from the germline V gene are SGHNT and YENEEA. This CDR3 is built from 16 residues. The ends lost 5 bases at V and 8 bases at J; junction bases unmatched: 8. CDR3 nucleotide sequence: TGTGCCAGCAGCAATTGGACAGGGGGCGAGTATTCACCCCTCCACTTT. Protein product: CASSNWTGGEYSPLHF.

V is TRBV7-8 and J is TRBJ2-1; D possibly corresponds to TRBD2 (5 bases). The CDR3 has 15 amino acids. V gave up 5 bases and J gave up 0 bases, with 11 bases separating them. Germline lookup yields CDR1 SGHVS and CDR2 FQNEAQ. CDR3 amino acids: CASSRPGSSYNEQFF. For the CDR3, the DNA is TGTGCCAGCAGCCGCCCGGGGAGCTCCTACAATGAGCAGTTCTTC. Full variable domain (rest looked up from reference TRBV7-8 and TRBJ2-1): GAGVSQSPRYKVAKRGQDVALRCDPISGHVSLFWYQQALGQGPEFLTYFQNEAQLDKSGLPSDRFFAERPEGSVSTLKIQRTQQEDSAVYLCASSRPGSSYNEQFFGPGTRLTVL.

The rearrangement links TRBV6-1 to TRBJ1-1; D is unresolved. The CDR3 runs 12 residues. Trimming removed 6 bases from V and 6 bases from J, with 11 bases in between. Germline-derived CDR1 and CDR2 are MNHNS and SASEGT. The CDR3 loop is CASRVSRAEAFF. CDR3 DNA sequence: TGTGCCAGCAGGGTATCACGGGCTGAAGCTTTCTTT.

The genes are TRBV5-5 and TRBJ1-1; 8 bases fit TRBD1. The germline V gene encodes CDR1 SGHKS and CDR2 YYEKEE (reference sequence). V shed 1 base, J shed 3 bases, and the junction held 2 bases outside the gene matches. This CDR3 contains 14 residues. The CDR3 protein is CASSLRQGYTEAFF. CDR3 in DNA: TGTGCCAGCAGCTTGAGACAGGGGTACACTGAAGCTTTCTTT.

This chain connects TRBV19 to TRBJ2-1; TRBD2 matches 9 bases. The V segment lost 6 bases and the J segment 9 bases; nucleotides outside the gene matches: 12. Germline loops: CDR1 LNHDA, CDR2 SQIVND (reference sequence). This CDR3 is built from 15 residues. The CDR3 sequence: CASRHGVAGVGEQFF. The CDR3 bases are TGTGCCAGTAGGCACGGGGTAGCGGGAGTAGGTGAGCAGTTCTTC.

CDR3 protein: CASSLAGEVVYNEQFF. DNA for the CDR3: TGTGCCAGCAGCTTAGCGGGGGAGGTAGTCTACAATGAGCAGTTCTTC. This rearrangement joins TRBV7-9 to TRBJ2-1; D is possibly TRBD2 (6 bases). V gave up 0 bases and J gave up 3 bases, with 12 bases separating them. The CDR3 is 16 amino acids. Germline CDR1 reads SEHNR; CDR2 reads FQNEAQ (reference sequence).